These T cell receptor beta chains were read from a single sample in a study of shared clonotypes between healthy human individuals. Using immunoSEQ multiplex PCR, the repertoire was profiled, and TCRdb retains in-frame clones only, with some absent. Here the sample spans around 1,900,000 clones, roughly 93% being singletons. Input material: naive CD8+ T cells from PBMCs. The receptors come from a man aged 18-30 years in good health. Some clones in this sample may be carry-over from other donors' samples. The CDR3 runs from the conserved cysteine through the conserved F or W. The D gene is left open where the match is weak. Size tells how often a clone was seen (once, few, many) or the class of an expanded clone, and some rows leave it out.

TRBJ2-7 | . | TRBV18 | TRBD1 | TGTGCCAGCTCACCGACCTTAGCTGGGACAGTAGACGAGCAGTACTTC | CASSPTLAGTVDEQYF
TRBJ1-1 | . | TRBV6-6 | TRBD1 | TGTGCCAGCACCGGGACAGGAGATACCATCAACACTGAAGCTTTCTTT | CASTGTGDTINTEAFF
TRBJ2-7 | . | TRBV7-9 | . | TGTGCCAGCAGCCCACTAGCCGAGCAGTACTTC | CASSPLAEQYF
TRBJ1-2 | . | TRBV5-1 | . | TGCGCCAGCAGCTTGTGGGGGCAGGACTATGGCTACACCTTC | CASSLWGQDYGYTF
TRBJ1-5 | . | TRBV6-5 | . | TGTGCCAGCAGTTTGGGAGGGGGTAGCAATCAGCCCCAGCATTTT | CASSLGGGSNQPQHF
TRBJ2-1 | . | TRBV28 | TRBD2 | TGTGCCAGCAAGACTAGCGGCCCTTACAATGAGCAGTTCTTC | CASKTSGPYNEQFF
TRBJ2-1 | . | TRBV2 | . | TGTGCCAGCAGTGAAATCACTAATGTCAATGAGCAGTTCTTC | CASSEITNVNEQFF
TRBJ2-2 | . | TRBV4-2 | . | TGTGCCAGCAGCCAAGACCCCCCCGGGGAGCTGTTTTTT | CASSQDPPGELFF
TRBJ1-1 | few | TRBV7-6 | . | TGTGCCAGCAGGGCCGAGAACACTGAAGCTTTCTTT | CASRAENTEAFF
TRBJ2-5 | . | TRBV7-9 | TRBD2 | TGTGCCAGCAGCTCCCCAGGGTGGGAGGGCCCCAAGACCCAGTACTTC | CASSSPGWEGPKTQYF
TRBJ2-7 | . | TRBV19 | . | TGTGCCAGTAGTATAGTGAGAGGTTCCTACGAGCAGTACTTC | CASSIVRGSYEQYF
TRBJ2-3 | . | TRBV7-2 | . | TGTGCCAGCAGCTTACTGCGGGGATCTAGCACAGATACGCAGTATTTT | CASSLLRGSSTDTQYF
TRBJ2-4 | . | TRBV5-4 | . | TGTGCCAGCAGCGACGGACAGACTATTCAGTACTTC | CASSDGQTIQYF
TRBJ2-5 | . | TRBV15 | TRBD1 | TGTGCCACCAGCCCCCCAAAGGGACAGGCGCCCGAGACCCAGTACTTC | CATSPPKGQAPETQYF